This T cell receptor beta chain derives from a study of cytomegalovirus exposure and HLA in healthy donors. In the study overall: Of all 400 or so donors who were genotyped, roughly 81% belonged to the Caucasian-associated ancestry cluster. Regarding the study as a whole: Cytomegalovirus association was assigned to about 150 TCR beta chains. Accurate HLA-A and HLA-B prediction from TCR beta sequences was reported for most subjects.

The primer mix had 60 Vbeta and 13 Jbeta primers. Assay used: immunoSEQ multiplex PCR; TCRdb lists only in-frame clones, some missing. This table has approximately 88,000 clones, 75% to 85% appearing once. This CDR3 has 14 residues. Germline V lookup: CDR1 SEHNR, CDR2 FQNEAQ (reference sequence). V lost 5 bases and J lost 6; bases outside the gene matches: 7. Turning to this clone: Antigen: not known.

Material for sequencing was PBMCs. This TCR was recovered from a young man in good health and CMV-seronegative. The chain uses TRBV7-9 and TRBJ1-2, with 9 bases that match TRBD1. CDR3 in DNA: TGTGCCAGCAGCGCTACCGGACAGGGGCATGGCTACACCTTC. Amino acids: CASSATGQGHGYTF.